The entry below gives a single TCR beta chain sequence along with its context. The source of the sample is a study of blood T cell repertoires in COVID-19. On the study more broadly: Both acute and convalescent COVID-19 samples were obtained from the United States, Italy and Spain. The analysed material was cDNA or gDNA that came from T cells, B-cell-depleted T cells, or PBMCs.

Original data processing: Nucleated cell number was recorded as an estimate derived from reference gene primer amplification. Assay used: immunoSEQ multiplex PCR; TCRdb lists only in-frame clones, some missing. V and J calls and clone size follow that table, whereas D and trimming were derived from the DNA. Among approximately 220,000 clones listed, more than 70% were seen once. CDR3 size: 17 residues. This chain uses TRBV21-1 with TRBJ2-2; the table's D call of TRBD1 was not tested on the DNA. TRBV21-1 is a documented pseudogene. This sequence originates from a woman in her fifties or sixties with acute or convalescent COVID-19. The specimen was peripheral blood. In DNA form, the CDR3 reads TGTGCCAGCAGCCTCGACAGGGGGCGCGGAGGCACCGGGGAGCTGTTTTTT. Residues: CASSLDRGRGGTGELFF.